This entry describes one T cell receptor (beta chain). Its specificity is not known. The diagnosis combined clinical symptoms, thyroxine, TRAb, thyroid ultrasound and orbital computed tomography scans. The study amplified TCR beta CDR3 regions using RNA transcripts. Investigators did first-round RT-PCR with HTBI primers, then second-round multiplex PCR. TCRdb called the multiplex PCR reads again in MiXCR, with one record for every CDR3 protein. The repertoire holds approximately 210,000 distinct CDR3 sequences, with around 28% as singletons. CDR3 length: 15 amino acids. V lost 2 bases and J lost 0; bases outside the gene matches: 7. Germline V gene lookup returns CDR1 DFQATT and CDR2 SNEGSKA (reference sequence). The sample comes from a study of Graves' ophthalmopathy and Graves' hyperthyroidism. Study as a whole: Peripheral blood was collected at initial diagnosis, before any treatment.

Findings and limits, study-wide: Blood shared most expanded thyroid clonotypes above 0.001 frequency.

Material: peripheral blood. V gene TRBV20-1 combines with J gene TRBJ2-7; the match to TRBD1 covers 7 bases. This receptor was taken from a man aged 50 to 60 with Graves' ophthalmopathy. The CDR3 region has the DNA TGCAGTGCTAGATTGGGACAGAGTAGCTCCTACGAGCAGTACTTC. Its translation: CSARLGQSSSYEQYF.